Here is one T cell receptor (beta chain) with its context. What it recognizes is unknown. The junction and the germline gene differ at one end; a read error may be behind it. The sample is drawn from a study of T cell repertoires in cytomegalovirus infection. Study-wide background: The public TCR beta signatures pointed to both CMV infection and matching HLA type. Study-wide findings and caveats: People with CMV and the relevant HLA were identified by cumulative public TCR beta family frequency. Ex vivo, HLA-C-restricted CMV-specific TCR beta clonotypes prevailed over the rest of the response.

TCRdb called the reads again in MiXCR, with one record for every CDR3 protein. This table holds around 310,000 distinct CDR3 sequences, about 27% found once. This CDR3 has 13 amino acids. Germline V gene lookup returns CDR1 LGHDT and CDR2 YNNKEL (reference sequence). This specimen consisted of cultured PBMCs, obtained from culture after CMV antigen stimulation. The receptor was derived from a human donor in good health (CMV status not recorded). Some clones in this sample may be carry-over from other donors' samples. The chain combines TRBV3-1 with TRBJ2-1, with 15 bases aligning to TRBD2. The CDR3 region has the DNA TGTGCCAGCAGCCTAGGACTAGCGGGAGGGATGATCTTC. Translated, it gives CASSLGLAGGMIF.